The count of the clone carrying this T cell receptor beta chain is one. A much larger clonotype is one base distant, so this may be a read error. This sample was taken from a study of T cells after yellow fever vaccination. TCRdb re-derived calls from the 5' RACE reads in MiXCR, one entry per CDR3 protein. The sample lists 35,000 to 55,000 distinct CDR3 sequences, 6.8% occurring once. There are 15 residues in the CDR3. CDR1 DFQATT and CDR2 SNEGSKA come from the germline V gene (reference sequence). This rearrangement joins TRBV20-1 to TRBJ1-2, with D maybe TRBD1 (5 bases). The sequences come from CD8+ T cells not binding an NS4B(214-222) dextramer, sorted from PBMCs, collected 45 days after the yellow fever booster vaccination. The origin of this receptor is a young man who received the YFV17D yellow fever vaccine. CDR3 amino acids: CRARDFVGVNYGYTF. The CDR3 DNA reads TGCCGTGCTAGAGATTTCGTAGGGGTGAACTATGGCTACACCTTC.